The 6 T cell receptor beta chains in this list originate from one sample, sequenced in a study of memory CD4+ T cells and cytomegalovirus serostatus (dated by TCRdb to the late 2010s). Library construction relied on the immunoSEQ multiplex PCR assay. TCRdb carries this immuneACCESS record with in-frame sequences only. Its versions omit some clonotypes, under half of them owing to an unresolved V gene in the studies checked, with the rest unexplained. For this sample there are approximately 88,000 clones; 75% to 90% appear just once. The ten most abundant clones make up about 3.5% of the sample. Single viable CD3+CD4+CD8-CD45RO+ cells were sorted as memory CD4+ T cells on a FACSAria II. Sequencing was done on a sample of memory CD4+ T cells from blood. These receptors all stem from an adult in good health and CMV-seropositive.

This rearrangement joins TRBV27 to TRBJ1-2, with 8 bases matching TRBD1. Germline trimming cut 2 bases from V and 3 bases from J; bases unmatched to any gene: 2. This CDR3 has 14 residues. Germline V lookup: CDR1 MNHEY, CDR2 SMNVEV (reference sequence). CDR3 residues: CASSLMGQDYGYTF. DNA for the CDR3: TGTGCCAGCAGTTTAATGGGACAGGACTATGGCTACACCTTC.

The V call is TRBV6-5, the J call TRBJ2-1; unclear D gene. Looked up from germline, CDR1 is MNHEY and CDR2 is SVGAGI. Trimming cost V 6 bases and J 9 bases, with 12 bases left between them. The CDR3 contains 12 residues. The CDR3 DNA reads as TGTGCCAGCAGGGGGTGGGGAAGTGAGCAGTTCTTC. Translated: CASRGWGSEQFF.

The chain joins TRBV2 to TRBJ1-1; D gene unclear. CDR3 length equals 13 residues. Germline CDR1 and CDR2: SNHLY and FYNNEI. V lost 8 bases and J 1 base, leaving 11 bases between the germline ends. CDR3 nucleotide sequence: TGTGCCAGCGGGAGGGAGGGGAACACTGAAGCTTTCTTT. Translation: CASGREGNTEAFF.

This clone was recorded only once. The genes are TRBV29-1 and TRBJ2-7; TRBD1 might be the D (6 bases). Germline V lookup: CDR1 SQVTM, CDR2 ANQGSEA. The length of the CDR3 is 14 residues. The ends were cut back, 4 bases at V and 1 base at J, with 14 bases in the middle. For the CDR3, the DNA is TGCAGCGTTGTCCGGGACACTGGGTCCTACGAGCAGTACTTC. Its protein product is CSVVRDTGSYEQYF.

The chain links TRBV25-1 to TRBJ2-3; 10 bases line up with TRBD2. CDR3 size: 16 residues. Germline assignment: CDR1 MGHDK and CDR2 SYGVNS. Trimming took 5 bases from V and 4 from J; bases not matched to a gene: 9. CDR3 residues: CASSPLAGNSADTQYF. The CDR3 DNA sequence: TGTGCCAGCAGTCCACTAGCGGGAAATAGCGCAGATACGCAGTATTTT. Variable domain in full (rest from reference TRBV25-1 and TRBJ2-3): EADIYQTPRYLVIGTGKKITLECSQTMGHDKMYWYQQDPGMELHLIHYSYGVNSTEKGDLSSESTVSRIRTEHFPLTLESARPSHTSQYLCASSPLAGNSADTQYFGPGTRLTVL.

This chain uses TRBV5-6 with TRBJ2-4, with 7 bases identical to TRBD1. CDR1 and CDR2 (germline): SGHDT, YYEEEE. The CDR3 loop spans 17 amino acids. V lost 2 bases and J lost 7; bases outside the gene matches: 15. CDR3 residues: CASSLQELQGYGNIQYF. CDR3 bases: TGTGCCAGCAGCTTACAGGAATTACAGGGGTACGGGAACATTCAGTACTTC.